This TCR beta chain was identified during a study of blood T cell repertoires in COVID-19. Whole-study context: Nucleic acid was either cDNA or gDNA, and it came from T cells, B-cell-depleted T cells, or PBMCs.

Data came from immunoSEQ multiplex PCR; TCRdb stores just in-frame clones and leaves some out. The sample lists 150,000 to 200,000 clones, more than 85% occurring once. This clone was seen a single time. From germline, CDR1 is LGHNA and CDR2 YNFKEQ. This CDR3 has 16 residues. Trimming cost V 3 bases and J 0 bases; bases outside gene matches: 4. The V call is TRBV4-2, the J call TRBJ2-3; 9 nucleotides agree with TRBD2. The clonotype originates from a woman aged 45-60 years who had recovered from COVID-19. The specimen was PBMCs or T cells enriched from blood (not recorded which). CDR3 region: CASSQKREESTDTQYF. The CDR3 nucleotides read TGTGCCAGCAGCCAGAAGCGGGAGGAGAGCACAGATACGCAGTATTTT.